Below, 8 T cell receptor beta chains from the same sample are listed, as sequenced in a study of T cell repertoires in cytomegalovirus infection. Via MiXCR, TCRdb re-called the reads, giving one row per CDR3 protein. The sample yields 350,000 to 500,000 distinct CDR3 sequences, approximately 31% seen once. Sequences were obtained from PBMCs. Receptors originate from a human donor in good health (CMV status not recorded). Some clones in this sample may be carry-over from other donors' samples.

The chain joins TRBV7-2 to TRBJ1-1, with a weak D call TRBD1 (5 bases). The CDR3 covers 14 residues. Germline CDR1 is SGHTA and CDR2 is FQGNSA. Trimming pared 5 bases from V and 4 bases from J, leaving 14 bases between. CDR3 protein: CASSNPTGGTEAFF. The DNA for the CDR3 is TGTGCCAGCAGCAATCCTACAGGAGGCACTGAAGCTTTCTTT. Full variable domain (rest looked up from reference TRBV7-2 and TRBJ1-1): GAGVSQSPSNKVTEKGKDVELRCDPISGHTALYWYRQSLGQGLEFLIYFQGNSAPDKSGLPSDRFSAERTGGSVSTLTIQRTQQEDSAVYLCASSNPTGGTEAFFGQGTRLTVV.

This clonotype has a handful of counts. The chain joins TRBV6-5 to TRBJ2-7; 7 bases match TRBD2. J gave up 5 bases and V 2 bases, and 3 bases lay outside the gene matches. Per the germline V gene, CDR1 is MNHEY and CDR2 is SVGAGI. The CDR3 length is 13 residues. The CDR3 bases are TGTGCCAGCAGTTACCACGGGGGGAACGAGCAGTACTTC. Translating gives CASSYHGGNEQYF.

The chain couples TRBV24-1 to TRBJ1-5; 10 nucleotides align to TRBD1. CDR3 size: 16 residues. Per germline, CDR1 KGHDR and CDR2 SFDVKD. Germline trimming cut 4 bases from V and 6 bases from J; bases unmatched to any gene: 8. In DNA form, the CDR3 reads TGTGCCACCAGTGACCGGGGGACAGGGGAGATTCAGCCCCAGCATTTT. This translates into CATSDRGTGEIQPQHF.

This clonotype has ten or more counts. The V gene is TRBV12-3 or TRBV12-4, the J gene TRBJ2-4, with D tentatively TRBD2 (6 bases). CDR3 size: 14 residues. Trimming took off 7 bases at V and 8 bases at J, with 18 bases between the two ends. The CDR3 nucleotides read TGTGCCAGCACCGCGGGGACCTCCAACCACATTCAGTACTTC. Encoded protein: CASTAGTSNHIQYF.

This clonotype showed up just a few times. The chain combines TRBV14 with TRBJ2-7; tentative D call: TRBD1 (5 bases). V was trimmed by 4 bases and J by 2 bases, leaving 15 bases between them. CDR1 SGHDN and CDR2 FVKESK come from the germline V gene. The CDR3 is 15 amino acids. CDR3 sequence: CASSPRKGLAYEQYF. CDR3 in DNA: TGTGCCAGCAGCCCCCGTAAGGGGTTAGCCTACGAGCAGTACTTC.

The chain uses TRBV27 and TRBJ2-7; 9 positions agree with TRBD1. Germline V lookup: CDR1 MNHEY, CDR2 SMNVEV (reference sequence). Trimming cost V 6 bases and J 4 bases; bases outside gene matches: 4. The CDR3 runs to 13 residues. The CDR3 is CASSTGGQYEQYF. CDR3 in DNA: TGTGCCAGCAGCACAGGGGGCCAGTACGAGCAGTACTTC.

The chain employs TRBV6-5 and TRBJ1-3; D uncertain. The V end lost 8 bases, the J end lost 0 bases, and 8 bases lay between the germline ends. Germline loops: CDR1 MNHEY, CDR2 SVGAGI. This CDR3 region has 13 residues. The CDR3: CASARDSGNTIYF. The CDR3 region has the DNA TGTGCCAGCGCACGGGACTCTGGAAACACCATATATTTT.

This chain joins TRBV2 and TRBJ2-2; D is ambiguous. Germline V lookup: CDR1 SNHLY, CDR2 FYNNEI. The length of the CDR3 is 16 residues. V lost 1 base to trimming and J lost 7 bases, with 16 bases between them. CDR3 coding DNA: TGTGCCAGCAGTGAAGGGCAGGAGCCCCTTTACGGGGAGCTGTTTTTT. Amino acids: CASSEGQEPLYGELFF. The full variable domain, its missing parts supplied by reference TRBV2 and TRBJ2-2, is EPEVTQTPSHQVTQMGQEVILRCVPISNHLYFYWYRQILGQKVEFLVSFYNNEISEKSEIFDDQFSVERPDGSNFTLKIRSTKLEDSAMYFCASSEGQEPLYGELFFGEGSRLTVL.